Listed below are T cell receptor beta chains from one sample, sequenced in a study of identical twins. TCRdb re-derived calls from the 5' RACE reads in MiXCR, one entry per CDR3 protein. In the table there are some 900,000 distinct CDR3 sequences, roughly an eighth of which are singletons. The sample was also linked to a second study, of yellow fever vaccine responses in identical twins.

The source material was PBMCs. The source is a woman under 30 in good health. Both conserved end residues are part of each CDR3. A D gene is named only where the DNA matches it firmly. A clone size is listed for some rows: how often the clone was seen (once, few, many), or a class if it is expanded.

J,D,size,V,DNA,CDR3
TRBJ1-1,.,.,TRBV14,TGTGCCAGCAGCCAAAGTCCCAGCCGGGCAGGCTACTTTTTTCCCCACACTGAAGCTTTCTTT,CASSQSPSRAGYFFPHTEAFF
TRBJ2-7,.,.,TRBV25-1,TGTGCCTCGGGCGGGCAGGCACCTTCCTACGAGCAGTACTTC,CASGGQAPSYEQYF
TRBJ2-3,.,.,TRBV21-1,TGTGCCAGCAGTAAAAGAGCAGGGACGGGAGATACGCAGTATTTT,CASSKRAGTGDTQYF
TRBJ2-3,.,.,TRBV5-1,TGCGCCAGCAGCCAAGCCTATAGCGCAGATACGCAGTATTTT,CASSQAYSADTQYF
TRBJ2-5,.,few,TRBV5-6,TGTGCCAGCGGGGCGTCCCCCGGGGAGACCCAGTACTTC,CASGASPGETQYF
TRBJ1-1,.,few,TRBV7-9,TGTGCCAGCAGCTTAGCTGGGGGGCTGATGAACACTGAAGCTTTCTTT,CASSLAGGLMNTEAFF
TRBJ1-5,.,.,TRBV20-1,TGCAGTGCTAAAAGGTGGGACAGCAATCAGCCCCAGCATTTT,CSAKRWDSNQPQHF
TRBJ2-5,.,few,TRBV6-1,TGTGCCAGCACGTACAAACCCCAAGAGACCCAGTACTTC,CASTYKPQETQYF
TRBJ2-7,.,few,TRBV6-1,TGTGCCAGCAACCGAATTCGGGACGGGTCCTACGAGCAGTACTTC,CASNRIRDGSYEQYF
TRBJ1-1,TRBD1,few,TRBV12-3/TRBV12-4,TGTGCCAACCTTCCCTGGACAGGGGGATCCCTGAACACTGAAGCTTTCTTT,CANLPWTGGSLNTEAFF
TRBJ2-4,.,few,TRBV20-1,TGCAGTGCAGTGTGGGGGTTGGGAAACATTCAGTACTTC,CSAVWGLGNIQYF
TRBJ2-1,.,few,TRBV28,TGTGCCAGCAGTTTCCGGCACTACAATGAGCAGTTCTTC,CASSFRHYNEQFF
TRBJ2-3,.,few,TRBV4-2,TGTGCCAGCAGCCAAGTATGGTCGGACGGAGATACGCAGTATTTT,CASSQVWSDGDTQYF
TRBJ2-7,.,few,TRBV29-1,TGCAGCGTTGCGATTCCGGGACCCCGCGCCTACGAGCAGTACTTC,CSVAIPGPRAYEQYF
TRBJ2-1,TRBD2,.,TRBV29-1,TGCAGCGCTGCCGATAGCGGGAGTAAAAATGAGCAGTTCTTC,CSAADSGSKNEQFF
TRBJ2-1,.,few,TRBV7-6,TGTGCCAGCAGCTTATGGTTGGGTGTCCCTCGGAGGCTCTATGAGCAGTTCTTC,CASSLWLGVPRRLYEQFF
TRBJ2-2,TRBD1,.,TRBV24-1,TGTGCCACCAGTGAAAGGACAGGGTTTTCCGGGGAGCTGTTTTTT,CATSERTGFSGELFF